This T cell receptor beta chain came from a study of tissue T cells after allogeneic stem cell transplantation (dated by TCRdb to 2022 to 2024). At the level of the whole study: Over an approximately 3-year period, a research-autopsy study prospectively enrolled several adult allo-HCT recipients who had steroid-refractory GVHD. All GVHD patients received grafts from donors, several unmodified and three CD34-selected to deplete T cells. All GVHD patients had gastrointestinal GVHD and received several lines of GVHD-directed therapy; several also had skin involvement. For viably preserved blood and marrow, CD3+ T cells were flow-sorted when cell numbers allowed; smaller samples underwent direct DNA extraction. The human arm was a prospective observational study without blinding or randomization. Using research autopsies of patients with and without GVHD, plus mouse models of GVHD, the study profiled TCR beta repertoires across many tissues.

Libraries were prepared through the immunoSEQ multiplex PCR assay. Adaptive Biotechnologies performed the TCRbeta CDR3 sequencing at survey depth and reported CDR3 sequences, V/J genes, productive frequency and template counts. TCR beta CDR3 regions were amplified from genomic DNA rather than RNA. On the authors' methods: Jensen-Shannon divergence was used to quantify pairwise repertoire overlap between tissues, with a value of 1 indicating complete divergence and a value of 0 indicating identical repertoires. Tissues were clustered by single-linkage agglomerative hierarchical clustering of pairwise JSD values, and the clustering results were displayed as dendrograms. GLIPH2 was applied to all patient samples using simulation_depth 1000, kmer_min_depth 3, and cdr3_length_cutoff 8, and only groups with more than two unique CDR3s were retained. A standardized tissue-overlap score was generated by extrapolating Jaccard GLIPH-group overlap across patients to a standard repertoire size of 1000 clones. Linear mixed-effect models, with tissue included as a fixed effect and individual included as a random effect, were used to assess associations of diversity with clinical or experimental variables. TCRdb took over this immuneACCESS table, retaining in-frame rearrangements with V and J assigned. Such tables are incomplete; in checked studies, under half of the missing clones stem from an unresolved V gene, and the remainder is unexplained. For V, J and clone size, that table is used; D and trimming come from the DNA. The sample table records more than 20,000 clones; about 90% of these occur just once. Clones ranked in the top ten supply roughly 2% of the sample.

To note about this clone: There is no known antigen for this receptor. Base qualities are missing; no much larger clone stands one base away.

Reading the label with the study, this specimen's time point is: recipient (host-origin) PBMCs collected before allo-HCT. From the cysteine up to the phenylalanine, the CDR3 has a length of 14 residues. The entry retains the CDR3 DNA only, 42 bases that are in frame from base 1. Trimming at the junction amounts to 5 bases on V and 1 base on J, and the germline ends lie 12 bases apart. According to the germline V gene, CDR1 reads SQVTM and CDR2 reads ANQGSEA. What the work shows at the level of the full study, not this receptor alone: Only a few T cell clones appeared in more than one patient, yet motif-based clustering showed tissue-specific repertoire signatures that were shared between patients. Within patients, how anatomically similar tissues were was a major factor shaping TCR repertoire composition, regardless of disease or transplant status. In both patients and mice, T cells from blood and spleen picked up only a limited part of the TCR repertoire that was detected in tissues. Which tissue TCRs were alloreactive or antigen-specific was not determined in the study, and some of the clones might have been host cells that persisted. A small and clinically heterogeneous patient cohort was studied, and sampling depth was acknowledged as a limitation.

The receptor comes from a male donor at least 60 years old who later had graft-versus-host disease after an allogeneic stem cell transplant. Sequenced material: blood, taken before transplantation. The sequence is built from TRBV29-1 and TRBJ1-5; TRBD1 could be the D gene, as 6 bases match. The DNA sequence is TGCAGCGTTTACCCGGGACACAGCAATCAGCCCCAGCATTTT. This yields the protein CSVYPGHSNQPQHF.